The 14 T cell receptor beta chains below were found in one sample sequenced in a study of blood T cells in healthy people across ages. Using a J-beta primer mix together with a sample-barcoded 5' primer, a second PCR was run for roughly 6 to 12 cycles. TCRdb analysed the 5' RACE reads with MiXCR anew, one entry per CDR3 protein. The repertoire holds around 1,700,000 distinct CDR3 sequences, with under 30% as singletons. The sequencing input was blood. These receptors were taken from a woman in her 30s in good health.

This clonotype came up many times. The V and J genes are TRBV5-1 and TRBJ2-5; D unclear. CDR3 length: 12 amino acids. CDR1 SGHRS and CDR2 YFSETQ come from the germline V gene. V was clipped by 7 bases and J by 9 bases, with 16 bases between them. As DNA, the CDR3 is TGCGCCAGCTCCTCAAATGGATGGGCCCAGTACTTC. It is translated as CASSSNGWAQYF. Filled out from reference TRBV5-1 and TRBJ2-5, the complete variable domain reads KAGVTQTPRYLIKTRGQQVTLSCSPISGHRSVSWYQQTPGQGLQFLFEYFSETQRNKGNFPGRFSGRQFSNSRSEMNVSTLELGDSALYLCASSSNGWAQYFGPGTRLLVL.

About this clonotype: One end of the junction does not line up with germline, which may come from a read error. The rearrangement joins TRBV6-1 to TRBJ1-5, with D uncertain. Germline CDR1 and CDR2: MNHNS and SASEGT. This CDR3 has 14 amino acids. The DNA for the CDR3 is TGTGCCGGCAGTGATGAGGTCCGATTTGAGCCCCAGCATTTT. Its protein is CAGSDEVRFEPQHF.

The chain uses TRBV20-1 and TRBJ1-5, with D hard to call. Germline values: CDR1 DFQATT, CDR2 SNEGSKA (reference sequence). V was shortened by 0 bases and J by 1 base, with 7 bases between the two germline ends. CDR3 size: 14 residues. CDR3 protein: CSARDPGSNQPQHF. In DNA form, the CDR3 reads TGCAGTGCTAGAGACCCGGGGAGCAATCAGCCCCAGCATTTT.

For the CDR3, the DNA is TGCAGTGCTAGGGGACTAGCGGGAGGGTCCGAGCAGTACTTC. This translates into CSARGLAGGSEQYF. The rearrangement uses TRBV20-1 and TRBJ2-4; 16 bases map to TRBD2. The DNA matches TRBJ2-7 better at its end, which makes the J call doubtful. This CDR3 has 14 residues. Germline V gene data show CDR1 as DFQATT and CDR2 as SNEGSKA (reference sequence).

This sequence joins TRBV7-3 and TRBJ2-7, with 8 bases that match TRBD1. V shed 2 bases and J 6 bases; nucleotides not matched to a gene: 12. In germline, CDR1 is SGHTA, CDR2 FQGTGA. The length of the CDR3 is 16 residues. The CDR3 DNA is TGTGCCAGCAGCTTACCACGAGACAGGGGCATACGCGAGCAGTACTTC. Translating gives CASSLPRDRGIREQYF. Looking up the rest from reference TRBV7-3 and TRBJ2-7 gives the full variable domain: GAGVSQTPSNKVTEKGKYVELRCDPISGHTALYWYRQSLGQGPEFLIYFQGTGAADDSGLPNDRFFAVRPEGSVSTLKIQRTERGDSAVYLCASSLPRDRGIREQYFGPGTRLTVT.

This chain uses TRBV12-3 or TRBV12-4 with TRBJ2-1; TRBD1 matches 8 bases. The CDR3 is made up of 12 amino acids. The V and J ends lost 6 bases and 15 bases, in that order; junction bases with no gene match: 10. The DNA for the CDR3 is TGTGCCAGCAGACTACCCAGGACAGGGCTGTTCTTC. It translates to CASRLPRTGLFF.

The V gene is TRBV29-1, the J gene TRBJ2-3; possible D gene TRBD2, 5 bases. The V gene lost 6 bases and the J gene lost 6 bases, with 16 bases spanning the gap. CDR3 size: 13 residues. Germline CDR1 reads SQVTM; CDR2 reads ANQGSEA. The CDR3 loop reads CSVQKAGPDTQYF. As DNA, the CDR3 is TGCAGCGTGCAAAAGGCGGGTCCGGATACGCAGTATTTT.

This clonotype turned up a few times. A read error may produce the germline difference seen at one junction end. The rearrangement links TRBV12-3 or TRBV12-4 to TRBJ2-5; weak D call: TRBD2 (7 bases). This CDR3 has 15 amino acids. The CDR3 DNA follows: TGTGCTAGCAGTGAAGGAGCGGGGAGGGGGGAGACCCAGTACTTC. Translation: CASSEGAGRGETQYF.

This clonotype was counted only a few times. An end of the junction does not agree with germline; a read error may underlie this. The V and J genes are TRBV29-1 and TRBJ1-1; D unresolved. CDR3 length: 13 residues. In germline, CDR1 is SQVTM, CDR2 ANQGSEA. The CDR3, as DNA: TGTACGGTCGGAGGTAGGGCGAACACTGAAGCTTTCTTT. Translated, it gives CTVGGRANTEAFF.

The chain joins TRBV15 to TRBJ1-1, with D tentatively TRBD1 (5 bases). Germline CDR1 LNHNV, CDR2 YYDKDF (reference sequence). Trimming left V 3 bases short and J 7 bases short, with 12 bases between. This CDR3 comprises 13 residues. The CDR3 is CATSRDRQLEAFF. In DNA form, the CDR3 reads TGTGCCACCAGCAGGGATCGACAGCTTGAAGCTTTCTTT.

The chain joins TRBV28 to TRBJ1-4; a possible D gene is TRBD1 (6 bases). The CDR3 is made up of 15 amino acids. Per the germline V gene, CDR1 is MDHEN and CDR2 is SYDVKM. The V and J ends lost 2 bases and 5 bases respectively, with 12 bases between them. The CDR3 spells CASSLGGGSNEKLFF. DNA for the CDR3: TGTGCCAGCAGTTTAGGAGGGGGTTCAAATGAAAAACTGTTTTTT.

The J gene is TRBJ2-3, the V gene TRBV6-2 or TRBV6-3, with 9 bases identical to TRBD2. The CDR3 is 15 residues long. J was trimmed by 4 bases and V by 5 bases; bases with no gene match: 7. Germline V CDR1 and CDR2: MNHEY, SVGEGT. CDR3 coding DNA: TGTGCCAGCAGTGATCCTAGCGGGGAGGCAGATACGCAGTATTTT. It yields the protein CASSDPSGEADTQYF.

Concerning this clonotype: Possible read error: a much larger clone is one base away. The DNA for the CDR3 is TGTGCCGGCAGCCAAGAGACTAGCGGGGTTTCCTACGAGCAGTACTTC. Encoded protein: CAGSQETSGVSYEQYF. The chain combines TRBV4-2 with TRBJ2-7; 11 bases are shared with TRBD2. This CDR3 spans 16 amino acids. CDR1 is LGHNA, CDR2 YNFKEQ, per germline.

This clonotype was recorded a few times. This chain joins TRBV29-1 and TRBJ2-3; 8 bases are a match to TRBD2. V lost 2 bases and J lost 1; bases outside the gene matches: 11. There are 17 residues in the CDR3. Per germline, CDR1 SQVTM and CDR2 ANQGSEA. The CDR3 region has the DNA TGCAGCGTTGAACCTCTGAGCGGGAGTATTGGCACAGATACGCAGTATTTT. Its protein product is CSVEPLSGSIGTDTQYF.